Below, one T cell receptor beta chain is given with its context. As yet, its antigen is unknown. The identical CDR3 is also encoded by other nucleotide sequences in the sample. The sample originates from a study of a mutant IDH1 vaccine in newly diagnosed glioma. Study background: Patients had eight vaccinations, in weeks 1, 3, 5, 7, 11, 15, 19 and 23. Most had both radiotherapy and temozolomide beforehand; others had only one. Whole-study findings and limits: It was approximately 92% of patients that developed vaccine-induced immune responses.

Time point of the sample: week 5, during vaccination. Mutant IDH1 20-mer peptide, at 300 ug, made up each vaccine dose, with topical imiquimod. Here immunoSEQ multiplex PCR was the method, and the copy in TCRdb shows in-frame clones only, minus some. The table has tens of thousands of clones, around 90% seen once; the top ten hold under 0.6%. V shed 6 bases and J 3 bases; nucleotides not matched to a gene: 5. The CDR3 runs to 14 residues. Germline V gives CDR1 MNHEY, CDR2 SVGAGI. The chain combines TRBV6-5 with TRBJ1-2; 9 bases fit TRBD1. The specimen was PBMCs, collected from a glioma patient whose treatment included an IDH1 peptide vaccine. The sequence came from a woman aged 50 to 60 with glioma. The CDR3 sequence is CASRPDRGDYGYTF. The CDR3 coding sequence is TGTGCCAGCAGACCGGACAGGGGCGACTATGGCTACACCTTC.